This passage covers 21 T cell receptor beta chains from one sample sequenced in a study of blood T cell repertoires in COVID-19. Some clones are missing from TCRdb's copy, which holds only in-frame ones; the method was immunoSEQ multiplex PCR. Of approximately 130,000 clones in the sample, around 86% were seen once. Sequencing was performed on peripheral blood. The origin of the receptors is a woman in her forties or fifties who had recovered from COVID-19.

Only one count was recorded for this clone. CDR3 residues: CASSLGPLQNEQFF. CDR3 DNA: TGCGCCAGCAGCTTGGGGCCGCTGCAGAATGAGCAGTTCTTC. The genes are TRBV5-1 and TRBJ2-1, with no clear D. CDR3 length equals 14 residues. Germline V lookup: CDR1 SGHRS, CDR2 YFSETQ. The V gene lost 0 bases and the J gene lost 7 bases, with 11 bases spanning the gap.

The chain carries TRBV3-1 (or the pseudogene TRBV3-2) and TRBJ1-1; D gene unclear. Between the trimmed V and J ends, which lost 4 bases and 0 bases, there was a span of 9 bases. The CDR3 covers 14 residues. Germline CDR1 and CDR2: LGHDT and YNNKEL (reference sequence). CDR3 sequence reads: CASSRPGMNTEAFF. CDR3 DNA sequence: TGTGCCAGCAGCCGCCCGGGGATGAACACTGAAGCTTTCTTT.

This chain's CDR3 is CASSDRTGGLSYEQYF. The DNA of the CDR3 is TGCGCCAGCAGTGACCGGACAGGGGGCCTCTCCTACGAGCAGTACTTC. V usage is TRBV10-2 and J usage is TRBJ2-7, with 11 nucleotides matching TRBD1. V trimming: 3 bases; J trimming: 0 bases; junction bases outside the gene matches: 4. The CDR3 is 16 amino acids. CDR1 WSHSY and CDR2 SAAADI come from the germline V gene.

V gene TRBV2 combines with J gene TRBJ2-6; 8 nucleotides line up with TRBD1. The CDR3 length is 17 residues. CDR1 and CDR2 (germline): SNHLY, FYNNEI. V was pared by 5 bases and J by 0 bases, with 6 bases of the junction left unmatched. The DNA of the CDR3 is TGTGCCAGCAGTCCTGGACAGGGAGTCTCTGGGGCCAACGTCCTGACTTTC. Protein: CASSPGQGVSGANVLTF.

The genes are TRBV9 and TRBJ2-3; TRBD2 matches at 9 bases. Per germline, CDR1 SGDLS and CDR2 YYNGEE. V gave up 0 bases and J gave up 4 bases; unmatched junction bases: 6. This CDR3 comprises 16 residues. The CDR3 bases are TGTGCCAGCAGCGTAGCGGCGGGGGGGCCTTCAGATACGCAGTATTTT. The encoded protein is CASSVAAGGPSDTQYF. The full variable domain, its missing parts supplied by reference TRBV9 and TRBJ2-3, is DSGVTQTPKHLITATGQRVTLRCSPRSGDLSVYWYQQSLDQGLQFLIQYYNGEERAKGNILERFSAQQFPDLHSELNLSSLELGDSALYFCASSVAAGGPSDTQYFGPGTRLTVL.

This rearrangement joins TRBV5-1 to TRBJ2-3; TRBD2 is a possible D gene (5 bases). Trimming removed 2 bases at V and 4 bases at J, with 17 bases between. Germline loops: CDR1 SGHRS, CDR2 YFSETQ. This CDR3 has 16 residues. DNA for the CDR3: TGCGCCAGCAGCTTTAGGACTCTATTCGGGGCAGATACGCAGTATTTT. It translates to CASSFRTLFGADTQYF.

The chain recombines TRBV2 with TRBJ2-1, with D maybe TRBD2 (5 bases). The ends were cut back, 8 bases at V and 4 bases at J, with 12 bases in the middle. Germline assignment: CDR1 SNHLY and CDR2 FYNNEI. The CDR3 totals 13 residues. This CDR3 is CASQDPGYNEQFF. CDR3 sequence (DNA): TGTGCCAGCCAAGACCCGGGATACAATGAGCAGTTCTTC.

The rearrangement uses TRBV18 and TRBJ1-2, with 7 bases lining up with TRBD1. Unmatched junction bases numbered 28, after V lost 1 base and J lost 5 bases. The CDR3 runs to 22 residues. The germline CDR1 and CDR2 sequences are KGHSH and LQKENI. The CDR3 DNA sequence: TGTGCCAGCTCACCACTGGGCCCGAGGACAGGAGATTACCCGCTTGTTCGGTATGGCTACACCTTC. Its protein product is CASSPLGPRTGDYPLVRYGYTF.

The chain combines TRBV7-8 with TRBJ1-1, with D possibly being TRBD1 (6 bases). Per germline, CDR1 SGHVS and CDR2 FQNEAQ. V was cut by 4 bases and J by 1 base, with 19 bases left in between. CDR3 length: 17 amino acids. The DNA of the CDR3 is TGTGCCAGCAGCTCCCGAAGTCGACAGGCGGCGAACACTGAAGCTTTCTTT. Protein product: CASSSRSRQAANTEAFF.

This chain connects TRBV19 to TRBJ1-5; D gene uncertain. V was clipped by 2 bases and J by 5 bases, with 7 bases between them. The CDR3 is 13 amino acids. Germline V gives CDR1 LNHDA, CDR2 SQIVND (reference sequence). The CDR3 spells CASSIRRDQPQHF. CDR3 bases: TGTGCCAGTAGTATAAGGAGGGATCAGCCCCAGCATTTT.

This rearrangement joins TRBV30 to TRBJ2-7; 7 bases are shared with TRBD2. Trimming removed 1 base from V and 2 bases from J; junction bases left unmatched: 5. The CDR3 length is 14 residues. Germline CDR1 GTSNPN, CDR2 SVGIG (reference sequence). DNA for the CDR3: TGTGCCTGGAGTGATCGGGCGGGAGCCTACGAGCAGTACTTC. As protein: CAWSDRAGAYEQYF.

The CDR3 bases are TGCAGCGTTGCCGACGGTAGCGGGAAAAGCTACAATGAGCAGTTCTTC. Its translation is CSVADGSGKSYNEQFF. The J gene is TRBJ2-1, the V gene TRBV29-1; the match to TRBD2 covers 8 bases. CDR3 length: 16 residues. V lost 4 bases, J lost 3 bases, and 11 bases stayed unmatched. Germline CDR1 and CDR2: SQVTM and ANQGSEA.

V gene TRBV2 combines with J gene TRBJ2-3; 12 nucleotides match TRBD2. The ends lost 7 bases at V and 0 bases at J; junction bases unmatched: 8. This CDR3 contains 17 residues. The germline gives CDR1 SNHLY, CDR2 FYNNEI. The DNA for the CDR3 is TGTGCCAGCATCCAGGGACTAGCGGGCCCTAGCACAGATACGCAGTATTTT. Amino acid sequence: CASIQGLAGPSTDTQYF.

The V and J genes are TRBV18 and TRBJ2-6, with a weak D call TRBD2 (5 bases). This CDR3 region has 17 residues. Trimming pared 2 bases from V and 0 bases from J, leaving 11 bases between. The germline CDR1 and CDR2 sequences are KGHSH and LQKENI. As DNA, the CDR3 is TGTGCCAGCTCACCATCGGGAAGAGGCTCTGGGGCCAACGTCCTGACTTTC. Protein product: CASSPSGRGSGANVLTF. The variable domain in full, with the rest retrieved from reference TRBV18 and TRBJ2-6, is NAGVMQNPRHLVRRRGQEARLRCSPMKGHSHVYWYRQLPEEGLKFMVYLQKENIIDESGMPKERFSAEFPKEGPSILRIQQVVRGDSAAYFCASSPSGRGSGANVLTFGAGSRLTVL.

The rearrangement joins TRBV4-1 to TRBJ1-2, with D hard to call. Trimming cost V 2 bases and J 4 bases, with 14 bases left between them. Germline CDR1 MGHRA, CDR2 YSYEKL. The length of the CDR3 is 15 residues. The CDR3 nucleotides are TGCGCCAGCAGCCAAACAACAAGAGGGCCCTATGGCTACACCTTC. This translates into CASSQTTRGPYGYTF.

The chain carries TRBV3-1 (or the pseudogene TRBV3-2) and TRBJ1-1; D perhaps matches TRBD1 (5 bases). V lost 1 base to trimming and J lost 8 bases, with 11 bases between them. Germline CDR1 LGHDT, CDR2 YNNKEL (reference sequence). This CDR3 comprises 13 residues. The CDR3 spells CASSQGGRVEAFF. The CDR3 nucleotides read TGTGCCAGCAGCCAAGGGGGCAGGGTAGAAGCTTTCTTT.

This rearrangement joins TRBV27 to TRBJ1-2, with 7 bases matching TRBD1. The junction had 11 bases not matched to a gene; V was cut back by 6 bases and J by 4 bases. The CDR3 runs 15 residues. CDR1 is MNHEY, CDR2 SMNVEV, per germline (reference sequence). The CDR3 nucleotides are TGTGCCAGCAGCTCGGACAGGCGACGAGGCTATGGCTACACCTTC. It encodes CASSSDRRRGYGYTF.

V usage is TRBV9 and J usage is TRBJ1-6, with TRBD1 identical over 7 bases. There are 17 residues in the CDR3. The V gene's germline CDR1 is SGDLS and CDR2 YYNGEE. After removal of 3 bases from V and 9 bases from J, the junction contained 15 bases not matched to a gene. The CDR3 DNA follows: TGTGCCAGCAGCGACCCGCCCGGGGGACAGTCTGGTTCACCCCTCCACTTT. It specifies CASSDPPGGQSGSPLHF.

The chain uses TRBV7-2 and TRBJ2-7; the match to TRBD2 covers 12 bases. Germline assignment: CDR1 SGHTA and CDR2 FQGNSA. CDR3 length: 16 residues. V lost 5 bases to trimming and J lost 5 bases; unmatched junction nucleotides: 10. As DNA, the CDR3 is TGTGCCAGCAGCCCCCAACCACTAGCGGGAGGACACGAGCAGTACTTC. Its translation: CASSPQPLAGGHEQYF.

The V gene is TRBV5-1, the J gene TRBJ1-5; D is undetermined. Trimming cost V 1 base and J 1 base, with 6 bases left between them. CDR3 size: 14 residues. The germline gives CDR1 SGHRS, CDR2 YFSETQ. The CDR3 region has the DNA TGCGCCAGCAGCTTGCACGGGAGCAATCAGCCCCAGCATTTT. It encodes CASSLHGSNQPQHF.

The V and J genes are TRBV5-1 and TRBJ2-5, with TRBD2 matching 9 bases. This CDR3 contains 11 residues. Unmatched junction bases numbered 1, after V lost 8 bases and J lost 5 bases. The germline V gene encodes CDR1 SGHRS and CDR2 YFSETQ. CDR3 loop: CASSGSETQYF. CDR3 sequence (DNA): TGCGCCAGTAGCGGGAGTGAGACCCAGTACTTC.